The 32 T cell receptor beta chains in this list originate from one sample, sequenced in a study of T cells in tumors after PD-1 blockade. Profiling relied on immunoSEQ multiplex PCR, and the TCRdb table lists in-frame clones only, not all of them. The sample records about 12,000 clones, roughly 63% being singletons. This sample comprised tumor tissue, obtained before anti-PD-1 treatment. These receptors were obtained from a human donor with basal cell carcinoma.

A few counts support this clone. The chain is built from TRBV19 and TRBJ2-7; TRBD2 is a possible D gene (5 bases). The CDR3 runs to 15 residues. Germline V gene sequence: CDR1 LNHDA, CDR2 SQIVND (reference sequence). V lost 9 bases and J 0 bases, leaving 18 bases between the germline ends. The CDR3 DNA follows: TGTGCCAGCGGCGGTGGGAGCCCCATCTCCTACGAGCAGTACTTC. It is translated as CASGGGSPISYEQYF.

The chain is built from TRBV28 and TRBJ2-7; TRBD2 is a possible D gene (6 bases). The V and J ends lost 6 bases and 1 base respectively, with 13 bases between them. The CDR3 is 14 residues long. CDR1 MDHEN and CDR2 SYDVKM come from the germline V gene. As DNA, the CDR3 is TGTGCCAGCAGGATGGGACTGCATTCCTACGAGCAGTACTTC. Translated: CASRMGLHSYEQYF.

The gene calls are TRBV7-2 and TRBJ2-3, with TRBD2 identical over 7 bases. V dropped 0 bases and J dropped 6; count of bases not matched to a gene: 3. The CDR3 consists of 14 residues. Germline-derived CDR1 and CDR2 are SGHTA and FQGNSA. CDR3 coding DNA: TGTGCCAGCAGCTTAGCGGGGGAGGGGGATACGCAGTATTTT. It yields the protein CASSLAGEGDTQYF.

J is TRBJ1-5 and V is TRBV6-2 or TRBV6-3, with a possible D match to TRBD1 (5 bases). CDR1 and CDR2 from the germline V gene are MNHEY and SVGEGT. CDR3 length: 16 residues. Trimming shortened V by 6 bases and J by 6 bases, and 21 bases separated the two germline ends. CDR3 coding DNA: TGTGCCAGCAGCCGACCGGGGCCGGCGGGGGGTCAGCCCCAGCATTTT. Its protein product is CASSRPGPAGGQPQHF.

Judged by abundance, this clone is large (0.1 to 1%). The rearrangement uses TRBV7-9 and TRBJ1-6, with D perhaps TRBD1 (6 bases). CDR3 length equals 17 residues. The V end was cut by 4 bases, the J end by 9 bases, with 22 bases between. The germline V gene has CDR1 SEHNR and CDR2 FQNEAQ (reference sequence). Here the CDR3 DNA reads TGTGCCAGCAGCTCCCACGATAGCGGGGGGCGAAGTTCACCCCTCCACTTT. Amino acids: CASSSHDSGGRSSPLHF.

The J gene is TRBJ1-1, the V gene TRBV4-2; TRBD1 aligns across 8 bases. This CDR3 has 16 amino acids. Trimming removed 0 bases from V and 1 base from J; junction bases left unmatched: 4. CDR1 and CDR2 (germline): LGHNA, YNFKEQ. CDR3 loop: CASSQDTGGGNTEAFF. DNA for the CDR3: TGTGCCAGCAGCCAAGATACAGGGGGGGGGAACACTGAAGCTTTCTTT.

The V and J genes are TRBV6-5 and TRBJ2-7; a weak D match, TRBD1 (6 bases). The CDR3 contains 13 residues. The V end was cut by 7 bases, the J end by 2 bases, with 12 bases between. From germline, CDR1 is MNHEY and CDR2 SVGAGI. The CDR3 DNA is TGTGCCAGCAAAACCCGGGACACCTACGAGCAGTACTTC. It yields the protein CASKTRDTYEQYF.

This clone was detected only a few times. The CDR3 DNA reads as TGTGCCAGCAGCCAAACCGGGGGGGCGACCCAGTACTTC. Protein product: CASSQTGGATQYF. This chain uses TRBV3-1 (or the pseudogene TRBV3-2) with TRBJ2-5, with 8 nucleotides matching TRBD2. The CDR3 length is 13 residues. CDR1 is LGHDT and CDR2 is YNNKEL in the germline V gene (reference sequence). V lost 2 bases and J lost 7; bases outside the gene matches: 3.

The chain couples TRBV21-1 to TRBJ2-3. TRBV21-1 is labeled a pseudogene. The CDR3 contains 16 residues. CDR3 residues: CASSKIGGGVADTQYF. DNA of the CDR3: TGTGCCAGCAGCAAGATAGGAGGGGGTGTCGCAGATACGCAGTATTTT.

This clone has just one count. This chain's CDR3 is CASSFDRDRQNTEAFF. In nucleotides, the CDR3 is TGCGCCAGCAGCTTCGACCGGGACAGACAGAACACTGAAGCTTTCTTT. The rearrangement links TRBV5-1 to TRBJ1-1; TRBD1 matches 7 bases. The germline V gene encodes CDR1 SGHRS and CDR2 YFSETQ. This CDR3 spans 16 amino acids. V lost 2 bases to trimming and J lost 1 base; unmatched junction nucleotides: 8.

The chain joins TRBV7-8 to TRBJ1-2; D perhaps matches TRBD1 (5 bases). Germline V gene lookup returns CDR1 SGHVS and CDR2 FQNEAQ. There are 12 residues in the CDR3. Trimming pared 8 bases from V and 4 bases from J, leaving 11 bases between. Here the CDR3 reads CASSMGVYGYTF. The CDR3 coding sequence is TGTGCCAGCTCCATGGGGGTCTATGGCTACACCTTC.

The chain employs TRBV9 and TRBJ2-3, with a weak D call TRBD2 (6 bases). The germline CDR1 and CDR2 sequences are SGDLS and YYNGEE. Trimming left V 4 bases short and J 4 bases short, with 19 bases between. This CDR3 contains 16 residues. The CDR3 region is CASSSQTRSLSDTQYF. CDR3 DNA sequence: TGTGCCAGCAGCTCCCAGACTAGAAGTCTGTCAGATACGCAGTATTTT.

The chain couples TRBV4-3 to TRBJ1-1; D not certain. The CDR3 runs 14 residues. Germline CDR1 is LGHNA and CDR2 is YSLEER. V lost 0 bases and J lost 1, with 6 bases in between. As DNA, the CDR3 is TGCGCCAGCAGCCAAGAAGTGAGGAACACTGAAGCTTTCTTT. Translating gives CASSQEVRNTEAFF.

This chain uses TRBV27 with TRBJ2-5; weak D call: TRBD1 (7 bases). The ends were cut back, 1 base at V and 3 bases at J, with 12 bases in the middle. The CDR3 covers 15 residues. From germline, CDR1 is MNHEY and CDR2 SMNVEV (reference sequence). The CDR3 reads CASSLFRGAEETQYF. The CDR3 DNA is TGTGCCAGCAGTTTATTCAGGGGGGCCGAAGAGACCCAGTACTTC.

This chain links TRBV30 with TRBJ2-3, with 8 bases aligning to TRBD2. The CDR3 covers 15 residues. Unmatched junction bases numbered 8, after V lost 6 bases and J lost 0 bases. From germline, CDR1 is GTSNPN and CDR2 SVGIG (reference sequence). CDR3 sequence (DNA): TGTGCCTGCACCAAGAGACTAGCGAGCACAGATACGCAGTATTTT. Translation: CACTKRLASTDTQYF.

The chain joins TRBV9 to TRBJ1-6; the D gene is possibly TRBD1 (5 bases). CDR3 length: 14 amino acids. The germline V and J ends were trimmed by 4 bases and 7 bases, with 12 bases remaining between them. The germline V gene encodes CDR1 SGDLS and CDR2 YYNGEE. The CDR3 region is CASSSTGENSPLHF. The CDR3, as DNA: TGTGCCAGCAGCTCAACGGGGGAGAATTCACCCCTCCACTTT.

This clone was counted only a few times. The gene calls are TRBV7-2 and TRBJ1-5; a weak D match, TRBD1 (5 bases). Trimming cost V 0 bases and J 4 bases, with 7 bases left between them. The germline V gene has CDR1 SGHTA and CDR2 FQGNSA. The CDR3 covers 14 residues. Here the CDR3 DNA reads TGTGCCAGCAGCTTAGCACAGGTTAATCAGCCCCAGCATTTT. Protein product: CASSLAQVNQPQHF.

This clone has more than one count but fewer than ten. Within the sample, other DNA sequences also encode this same CDR3. The chain employs TRBV3-1 (or the pseudogene TRBV3-2) and TRBJ2-1, with TRBD1 as a possible D gene (6 bases). The CDR3 runs 16 residues. Between the trimmed V and J ends, which lost 1 base and 7 bases, there was a span of 17 bases. The germline CDR1 and CDR2 sequences are LGHDT and YNNKEL (reference sequence). The CDR3 DNA is TGTGCCAGCAGCCAAGTAAGAGACAGGCCCTCGAATGAGCAGTTCTTC. Its protein product is CASSQVRDRPSNEQFF.

The sample holds a few counts of this clone. The J gene is TRBJ2-7, the V gene TRBV7-9; TRBD1 aligns across 7 bases. The CDR3 contains 14 residues. J lost 5 bases, V lost 5 bases, and 9 bases had no gene match. CDR1 is SEHNR and CDR2 is FQNEAQ in the germline V gene (reference sequence). The CDR3 bases are TGTGCCAGCAGCCCCCCGGACAGGTTTGACGAGCAGTACTTC. Translated, it gives CASSPPDRFDEQYF.

This clone was seen only a few times. The chain has TRBV6-5 and TRBJ2-7; weak D call: TRBD1 (6 bases). Germline lookup yields CDR1 MNHEY and CDR2 SVGAGI. The CDR3 is 14 residues long. Deletions cut 6 bases from V and 4 bases from J, with 16 bases between. This CDR3 is CASRQSGGTYEQYF. In DNA form, the CDR3 reads TGTGCCAGCAGACAATCTGGGGGCACATACGAGCAGTACTTC.

V is TRBV9 and J is TRBJ2-3, with 13 bases that match TRBD2. The CDR3 is made up of 15 amino acids. Looked up from germline, CDR1 is SGDLS and CDR2 is YYNGEE. V lost 4 bases and J lost 4; bases outside the gene matches: 3. The CDR3 bases are TGTGCCAGCAGCAGGGGACTAGCGGGACCAGATACGCAGTATTTT. Translation gives CASSRGLAGPDTQYF.

The chain links TRBV7-2 to TRBJ1-3; D is unresolved. Trimming left V 5 bases short and J 4 bases short, with 12 bases between. The CDR3 loop spans 14 amino acids. Germline V gene lookup returns CDR1 SGHTA and CDR2 FQGNSA. CDR3 loop: CASSDSLRGNTIYF. DNA of the CDR3: TGTGCCAGCAGCGATTCCTTGAGGGGAAACACCATATATTTT. Combining the CDR3 with reference TRBV7-2 and TRBJ1-3 gives the whole variable domain GAGVSQSPSNKVTEKGKDVELRCDPISGHTALYWYRQSLGQGLEFLIYFQGNSAPDKSGLPSDRFSAERTGGSVSTLTIQRTQQEDSAVYLCASSDSLRGNTIYFGEGSWLTVV.

This clone has only a few counts. V gene TRBV3-1 (or the pseudogene TRBV3-2) combines with J gene TRBJ1-2; 8 bases fit TRBD1. Germline-derived CDR1 and CDR2 are LGHDT and YNNKEL (reference sequence). After removal of 4 bases from V and 2 bases from J, the junction contained 3 bases not matched to a gene. The CDR3 is 14 residues long. As DNA, the CDR3 is TGTGCCAGCAGCCTACAGGGGGTAAACTATGGCTACACCTTC. Residues: CASSLQGVNYGYTF.

The chain has TRBV5-4 and TRBJ1-4, with 7 bases fitting TRBD1. Germline V gene sequence: CDR1 SGHNT, CDR2 YYREEE (reference sequence). V was clipped by 0 bases and J by 4 bases; unmatched bases: 6. The CDR3 runs to 16 residues. The DNA for the CDR3 is TGTGCCAGCAGCTTGGGATCACAGGGGATTAATGAAAAACTGTTTTTT. Amino acid sequence: CASSLGSQGINEKLFF. Full variable domain (rest looked up from reference TRBV5-4 and TRBJ1-4): ETGVTQSPTHLIKTRGQQVTLRCSSQSGHNTVSWYQQALGQGPQFIFQYYREEENGRGNFPPRFSGLQFPNYSSELNVNALELDDSALYLCASSLGSQGINEKLFFGSGTQLSVL.

V usage is TRBV2 and J usage is TRBJ2-5; D unresolved. Germline assignment: CDR1 SNHLY and CDR2 FYNNEI. This CDR3 comprises 15 residues. The ends were cut back, 2 bases at V and 1 base at J, with 11 bases in the middle. The CDR3: CASSETITSQETQYF. The CDR3 coding sequence is TGTGCCAGCAGTGAAACCATCACCTCCCAAGAGACCCAGTACTTC.

The chain joins TRBV6-5 to TRBJ1-1; TRBD1 might be the D (5 bases). The CDR3 is made up of 12 amino acids. The V end lost 8 bases, the J end lost 11 bases, and 18 bases lay between the germline ends. Looked up from germline, CDR1 is MNHEY and CDR2 is SVGAGI. The CDR3 reads CASVNSRVRAFF. In DNA, the CDR3 is TGTGCCAGCGTTAACTCCAGGGTGAGGGCTTTCTTT.

V usage is TRBV9 and J usage is TRBJ1-2; 9 positions agree with TRBD1. CDR3 length equals 15 residues. With V trimmed by 8 bases and J by 3 bases, 11 bases remained unmatched. Germline CDR1 and CDR2: SGDLS and YYNGEE. The CDR3 here is CASHRGTGLYYGYTF. The CDR3 DNA reads TGTGCCAGTCACCGAGGGACAGGGCTGTACTATGGCTACACCTTC.

In its sample, this clone was seen a few times. The chain recombines TRBV3-1 (or the pseudogene TRBV3-2) with TRBJ1-4; D is unresolved. CDR1 is LGHDT, CDR2 YNNKEL, per germline (reference sequence). The CDR3 covers 18 residues. Deletions cut 0 bases from V and 0 bases from J, with 14 bases between. The CDR3 DNA follows: TGTGCCAGCAGCCAAGATCGTCCGAGGGAACCAACTAATGAAAAACTGTTTTTT. Translation: CASSQDRPREPTNEKLFF.

This clone appeared once. The rearrangement uses TRBV27 and TRBJ2-5, with no clear D. The CDR3 covers 11 residues. Germline V gives CDR1 MNHEY, CDR2 SMNVEV (reference sequence). Trimming took 4 bases from V and 5 from J, leaving 5 bases between them. The CDR3 bases are TGTGCCAGCAGTTCCTACGAGACCCAGTACTTC. This encodes CASSSYETQYF.

This chain joins TRBV9 and TRBJ2-1; 9 positions agree with TRBD2. V shed 0 bases, J shed 7 bases, and the junction held 8 bases outside the gene matches. Germline V gene lookup returns CDR1 SGDLS and CDR2 YYNGEE. The CDR3 totals 16 residues. Here the CDR3 reads CASSVVGGGDGNEQFF. The DNA of the CDR3 is TGTGCCAGCAGCGTAGTGGGCGGGGGGGATGGTAATGAGCAGTTCTTC.

This clone has a handful of counts. This sequence joins TRBV6-5 and TRBJ1-2; unclear D gene. The CDR3 has 14 residues. Trimming took 0 bases from V and 2 from J, leaving 7 bases between them. Germline V gene data show CDR1 as MNHEY and CDR2 as SVGAGI. The CDR3 is CASSYSSGNYGYTF. CDR3 nucleotides: TGTGCCAGCAGTTACTCGAGCGGGAACTATGGCTACACCTTC.

This chain uses TRBV30 with TRBJ1-3; 10 bases are a match to TRBD1. The CDR3 is 16 residues long. Germline V gene lookup returns CDR1 GTSNPN and CDR2 SVGIG (reference sequence). The ends lost 3 bases at V and 4 bases at J; junction bases unmatched: 9. CDR3 in amino acids: CAWRRLGQGDGNTIYF. CDR3 DNA: TGTGCCTGGAGACGGTTAGGACAGGGGGACGGAAACACCATATATTTT. The full variable domain, its missing parts supplied by reference TRBV30 and TRBJ1-3, is SQTIHQWPATLVQPVGSPLSLECTVEGTSNPNLYWYRQAAGRGLQLLFYSVGIGQISSEVPQNLSASRPQDRQFILSSKKLLLSDSGFYLCAWRRLGQGDGNTIYFGEGSWLTVV.